Here is one T cell receptor beta chain with its context. Its antigen is currently unknown. This record comes from a study of beta chain features in type 1 diabetes. General study findings and limits: In the patient group, naive, central memory and Treg TCRB repertoires seemed more alike than in the healthy donor group. Significant though moderate, a shortening of TCRB CDR3s appeared in all four CD4+ subsets of Type 1 diabetes patients.

Reverse transcription of all isolated RNA meant that expressed TCRB transcripts were sequenced. Produced via immunoSEQ multiplex PCR; TCRdb's table is partial and in-frame only. In the table there are over 700,000 clones, 17% of which are singletons. The receptor was derived from a woman aged 18-30 years in good health. Sequenced: naive CD4+ T cells from blood.

The DNA for the CDR3 is TGCGCCAGCAGTCAAGAAAAACTCCCAAAAATGCCACCGACGAACTCCTACGAGCAGTACTTC. This sequence encodes CASSQEKLPKMPPTNSYEQYF. The chain employs TRBV23-1 and TRBJ2-7; unclear D gene. TRBV23-1 is given ORF status, its function remaining uncertain. The ends were cut back, 2 bases at V and 0 bases at J, with 29 bases in the middle. The CDR3 is 21 residues long.